This TCR beta chain was recovered during a study of blood T cell repertoires in COVID-19. Across the study: T cells, B-cell-depleted T cells, or PBMCs supplied cDNA or gDNA.

Clinical histories supplied by participants themselves formed the basis of cohort assignment. The assay was immunoSEQ multiplex PCR, and TCRdb's table has in-frame clones only and misses some. This table has under 250,000 clones, about four fifths appearing once. Germline assignment: CDR1 MNHEY and CDR2 SVGAGI. V trimming: 6 bases; J trimming: 4 bases; junction bases outside the gene matches: 6. The CDR3 runs to 15 residues. The chain couples TRBV6-5 to TRBJ1-5, with TRBD1 matching over 10 bases. Sequenced material: PBMCs or T cells enriched from blood (not recorded which). This receptor was obtained from a woman between 50 and 59 years old who had been exposed to COVID-19. CDR3 loop: CASRETGGLNQPQHF. In DNA, the CDR3 is TGTGCCAGCAGGGAGACAGGGGGCCTAAATCAGCCCCAGCATTTT.